This is a list of T cell receptor beta chains from one sample in a study of response to subunit inactivated influenza vaccine. TCRdb reprocessed the RT-PCR reads via MiXCR and lists one record per CDR3 protein. The sample comprises about 650,000 distinct CDR3 sequences, 12% to 15% of which are singletons, and less than 8.5% rests with the top ten. The sample here was PBMCs from blood, taken around 15 days before vaccination. These receptors were taken from a man in his fifties or sixties who received an inactivated influenza vaccine. Each CDR3 is given with its conserved first and last residue. The D gene is left open where the match is weak. Some rows mark clone size as missing; the rest say once, few, many or name a class of expanded clone.

size	J	V	D	DNA	CDR3
many	TRBJ1-1	TRBV10-1	NA	TGCGCCAGCAGTGAGTCGAGGACTGAAGCTTTCTTT	CASSESRTEAFF
NA	TRBJ1-1	TRBV2	NA	TGTGCCAGCAGTGAGTCACAGGGCTGGACTGAAGCTTTCTTT	CASSESQGWTEAFF
NA	TRBJ2-7	TRBV28	NA	TGTGCCAGCAGCTCCCCTGGAATAACCTACGAGCAGTACTTC	CASSSPGITYEQYF
few	TRBJ2-5	TRBV10-3	NA	TGTGCCATCAGTGAGTCTAAAAGGGCTCCGGAAGAGACCCAGTACTTC	CAISESKRAPEETQYF
NA	TRBJ1-1	TRBV29-1	NA	TGCAGCGTTGTTGCGAGACATTCGAACACTGAAGCTTTCTTT	CSVVARHSNTEAFF
NA	TRBJ2-1	TRBV15	NA	TGTGCCACCAGCAGAGGAGATTGGGGATCCAATGAGCAGTTCTTC	CATSRGDWGSNEQFF
NA	TRBJ2-5	TRBV28	TRBD2	TGTGCCAGCAGATTATCCGGGACAGGGCGACTAGCGGGAGGGAAGACCCAGTACTTC	CASRLSGTGRLAGGKTQYF
few	TRBJ2-2	TRBV12-3/TRBV12-4	NA	TGTGCCAGCCGATTAGTGGGTTCCACCGGGGAGCTGTTTTTT	CASRLVGSTGELFF
NA	TRBJ2-2	TRBV7-9	NA	TGTGCCAGCAGCGGGGGACACAGGAACACCGGGGAGCTGTTTTTT	CASSGGHRNTGELFF
few	TRBJ1-4	TRBV28	TRBD1	TGTGCCAGCAGAGCCGGGACAGGGATCGAAAAACTGTTTTTT	CASRAGTGIEKLFF
NA	TRBJ2-1	TRBV27	TRBD2	TGTGCCAGCAGAATTCGACTAGCGGGAGACCCTGAGCAGTTCTTC	CASRIRLAGDPEQFF
NA	TRBJ2-1	TRBV2	TRBD2	TGTGCCAGCAGTGACGGCGGGGGGAACTACAATGAGCAGTTCTTC	CASSDGGGNYNEQFF
NA	TRBJ2-7	TRBV7-2	NA	TGTGCCAGCAGCCCCCGCCAGGGGCGCGCCTACGAGCAGTACTTC	CASSPRQGRAYEQYF
few	TRBJ2-5	TRBV27	NA	TGTGCCAGCATACCTATCGGGGGGCCGGAGACCCAGTACTTC	CASIPIGGPETQYF
many	TRBJ2-1	TRBV29-1	NA	TGCAGCGTTCGGGGCCGAAGCTCCTACAATGAGCAGTTCTTC	CSVRGRSSYNEQFF
few	TRBJ2-7	TRBV20-1	NA	TGCAGTGCTAGCGGGACATTTTCCTACGAGCAGTACTTC	CSASGTFSYEQYF
NA	TRBJ2-1	TRBV20-1	TRBD2	TGCAGTGCCTTGACTAGCGGGGGGGGAGGAAGCTCCTACAATGAGCAGTTCTTC	CSALTSGGGGSSYNEQFF
NA	TRBJ2-3	TRBV7-3	NA	TGTGCCAGCAGCTTGGGGCGACTCACAGATACGCAGTATTTT	CASSLGRLTDTQYF
few	TRBJ2-1	TRBV5-1	NA	TGCGCCAGCAGATTGGCAGAGTTCCACAATGAGCAGTTCTTC	CASRLAEFHNEQFF
NA	TRBJ2-3	TRBV3-1	NA	TGTGCCAGCAGCCAAGGCCGTTATACGCAGTATTTT	CASSQGRYTQYF
few	TRBJ1-2	TRBV20-1	NA	TGCAGTGCTAGGGACCCGGGACCCTTTGCCTATGGCTACACCTTC	CSARDPGPFAYGYTF
NA	TRBJ2-5	TRBV5-1	NA	TGCGCCAGCAGCCAACCGGGACGGCAAGAGACCCAGTACTTC	CASSQPGRQETQYF
NA	TRBJ1-1	TRBV6-5	NA	TGTGCCAGCAGTTACCTGGTCGGTTATCCAGGGAACACTGAAGCTTTCTTT	CASSYLVGYPGNTEAFF
NA	TRBJ1-1	TRBV28	NA	TGTGCCAGCAGACTGGGACGTCCGAACACTGAAGCTTTCTTT	CASRLGRPNTEAFF
NA	TRBJ1-6	TRBV28	NA	TGTGCCAGCAGGACAGACATTTCACCCCTCCACTTT	CASRTDISPLHF
few	TRBJ2-3	TRBV20-1	NA	TGCAGTGCTAGGACGGTAGATACGCAGTATTTT	CSARTVDTQYF
NA	TRBJ2-7	TRBV5-1	TRBD2	TGCGCCAGCAGCACTGGACTAGCGGTCTCCTACGAGCAGTACTTC	CASSTGLAVSYEQYF
NA	TRBJ2-3	TRBV7-9	TRBD1	TGTGCCAGCAGCCGCCCGGGACAGGGGGCCACAGATACGCAGTATTTT	CASSRPGQGATDTQYF
few	TRBJ2-3	TRBV3-1	TRBD2	TGTGCCAGCAGCCAGATAGCGGGAGGGTACACAGATACGCAGTATTTT	CASSQIAGGYTDTQYF
few	TRBJ2-5	TRBV12-3/TRBV12-4	NA	TGTGCCAGCAGCCCTGCACGGACAGGTCGGGGGGGGACCCAGTACTTC	CASSPARTGRGGTQYF
NA	TRBJ1-1	TRBV5-1	TRBD1	TGCGCCAGCAGCTTGGGTGAGCGGGGGACAGCGAGCACTGAAGCTTTCTTT	CASSLGERGTASTEAFF
NA	TRBJ1-5	TRBV2	NA	TGTGCCAGCAGTGAACGGGGGGGCAATCAGCCCCAGCATTTT	CASSERGGNQPQHF
NA	TRBJ1-1	TRBV28	NA	TGTGCCAGCAGTTTAAGGACAGTCACTGAAGCTTTCTTT	CASSLRTVTEAFF
few	TRBJ1-2	TRBV7-2	NA	TGTGCCAGCAGCTTTGAAAATGAGGGGCGGGGCAACTATGGCTACACCTTC	CASSFENEGRGNYGYTF
few	TRBJ2-7	TRBV2	TRBD1	TGTGCCAGCAGGGGGACAGGGGAATACGAACAGTACTTC	CASRGTGEYEQYF
few	TRBJ1-5	TRBV4-2	TRBD1	TGTGCCAGCAGCCAGGTTGGACAGGGCAATCAGCCCCAGCATTTT	CASSQVGQGNQPQHF
NA	TRBJ2-1	TRBV28	TRBD1	TGTGTCAGCAGTCGCGGGACAGGCTACAATGAGCAGTTCTTC	CVSSRGTGYNEQFF
few	TRBJ1-1	TRBV18	NA	TGTGCCAGCTCACCACCGAGGGCGGGGAACACTGAAGCTTTCTTT	CASSPPRAGNTEAFF
NA	TRBJ2-1	TRBV6-4	NA	TGTGCCAGCAGTGACGGCTTTAGGGGGGGGAATGAGCAGTTCTTC	CASSDGFRGGNEQFF
few	TRBJ2-5	TRBV12-3/TRBV12-4	TRBD2	TGTGCCAGCAGTTTCGGGGATAGCGGGGTAGTCCAAGAGACCCAGTACTTC	CASSFGDSGVVQETQYF
NA	TRBJ1-2	TRBV29-1	NA	TGCAGCGTTGAAGATGAACCGCGACGTAGAGGCTACACCTTC	CSVEDEPRRRGYTF
few	TRBJ2-6	TRBV5-1	NA	TGCGCCAGCGGGCTTTCGATCCCCTCTGGGGCCAACGTCCTGACTTTC	CASGLSIPSGANVLTF
few	TRBJ2-3	TRBV4-1	TRBD1	TGCGCCAGCAGCCAAGGACCGGGACAGGGAAGAGATACGCAGTATTTT	CASSQGPGQGRDTQYF
few	TRBJ2-7	TRBV11-2	NA	TGTGCCAGCAGCTCTGGGAGGCCAGGGCCTTCCTACGAGCAGTACTTC	CASSSGRPGPSYEQYF
many	TRBJ2-1	TRBV6-5	NA	TGTGCCAGCAGTTACTCGCAGAGCTCCTACAATGAGCAGTTCTTC	CASSYSQSSYNEQFF
many	TRBJ2-7	TRBV7-8	NA	TGTGCCACCTCATTAGGGGGCGAGCAGTACTTC	CATSLGGEQYF
NA	TRBJ2-2	TRBV7-2	NA	TGTGCCAGCAGCTTAGATTGGGTTACCGGGGAGCTGTTTTTT	CASSLDWVTGELFF
many	TRBJ2-3	TRBV7-2	TRBD2	TGTGCCAGCAGCTTACTAGCGGGGGGGCCTAGCACAGATACGCAGTATTTT	CASSLLAGGPSTDTQYF
few	TRBJ2-1	TRBV4-2	NA	TGTGCCAGCAGCCGGCAGTGGGACAATGAGCAGTTCTTC	CASSRQWDNEQFF
many	TRBJ2-7	TRBV5-1	NA	TGCGCCAGCAGCTTACAGGGAAAGGTCGGGGACGAGCAGTACTTC	CASSLQGKVGDEQYF
few	TRBJ1-6	TRBV7-6	NA	TGTGCCAGCAGCCCACAAGGGACGGTGAATTCACCCCTCCACTTT	CASSPQGTVNSPLHF
many	TRBJ2-1	TRBV11-2	TRBD2	TGTGCCAGCAGCTTAGTTGGCGGGGGGGCCCCTCCCTACAATGAGCAGTTCTTC	CASSLVGGGAPPYNEQFF
NA	TRBJ1-2	TRBV18	TRBD1	TGTGCCAGCTCACCGGCCGGGACAGGGGGCTCTTACACCTTC	CASSPAGTGGSYTF
NA	TRBJ1-4	TRBV7-6	NA	TGTGCCAGCAGCTTCACACAGGGACTTAATGAAAAACTGTTTTTT	CASSFTQGLNEKLFF
few	TRBJ2-1	TRBV10-3	NA	TGTGCCATCAGTGCGGGAGCCGACAATGAGCAGTTCTTC	CAISAGADNEQFF
NA	TRBJ2-7	TRBV11-2	NA	TGTGCCAGCAGCTTATTGCGGGGTTGGAACGAGCAGTACTTC	CASSLLRGWNEQYF
few	TRBJ2-2	TRBV5-1	TRBD2	TGCGCCAGCAGCTCCAGCGGGGGGCATACCGGGGAGCTGTTTTTT	CASSSSGGHTGELFF
few	TRBJ2-1	TRBV28	TRBD2	TGTGCCAGCAGGGGGACTAGCGGAGTCAATGAGCAGTTCTTC	CASRGTSGVNEQFF
few	TRBJ2-1	TRBV20-1	NA	TGCAGTGCGGACAGTTACAATGAGCAGTTCTTC	CSADSYNEQFF